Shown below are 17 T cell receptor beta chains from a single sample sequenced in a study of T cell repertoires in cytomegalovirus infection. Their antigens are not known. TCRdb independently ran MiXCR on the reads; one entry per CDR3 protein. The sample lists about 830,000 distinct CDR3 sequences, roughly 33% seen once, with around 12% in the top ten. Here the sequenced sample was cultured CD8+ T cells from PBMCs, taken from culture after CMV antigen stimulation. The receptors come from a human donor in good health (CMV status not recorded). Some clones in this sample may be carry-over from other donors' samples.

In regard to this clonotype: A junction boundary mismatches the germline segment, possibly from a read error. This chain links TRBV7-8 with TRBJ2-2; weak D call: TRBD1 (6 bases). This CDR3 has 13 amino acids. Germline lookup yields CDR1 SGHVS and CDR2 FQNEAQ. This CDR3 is CACRTGSTGELFF. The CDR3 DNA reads TGTGCCTGCAGAACAGGGTCGACCGGGGAGCTGTTTTTT. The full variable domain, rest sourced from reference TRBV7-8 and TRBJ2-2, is GAGVSQSPRYKVAKRGQDVALRCDPISGHVSLFWYQQALGQGPEFLTYFQNEAQLDKSGLPSDRFFAERPEGSVSTLKIQRTQQEDSAVYLCACRTGSTGELFFGEGSRLTVL.

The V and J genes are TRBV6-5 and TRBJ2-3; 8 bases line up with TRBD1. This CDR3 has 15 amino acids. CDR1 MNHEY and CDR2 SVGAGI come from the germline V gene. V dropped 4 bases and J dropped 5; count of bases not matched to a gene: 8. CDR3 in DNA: TGTGCCAGCAGTTCCCAGGGGGCTTCGGGAGATACGCAGTATTTT. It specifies CASSSQGASGDTQYF.

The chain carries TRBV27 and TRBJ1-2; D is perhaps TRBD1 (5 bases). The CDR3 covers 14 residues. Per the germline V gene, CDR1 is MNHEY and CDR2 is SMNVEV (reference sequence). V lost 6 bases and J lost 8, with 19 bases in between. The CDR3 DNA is TGTGCCAGCAGACCTGGACATGTCGTAGAGGGCTACACCTTC. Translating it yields CASRPGHVVEGYTF.

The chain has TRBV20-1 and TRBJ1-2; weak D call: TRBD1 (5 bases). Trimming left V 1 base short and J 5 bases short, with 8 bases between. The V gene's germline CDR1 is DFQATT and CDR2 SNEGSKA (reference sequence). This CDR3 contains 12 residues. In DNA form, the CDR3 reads TGCAGTGCTAGAGGGGGCCGGTATGGCTACACCTTC. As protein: CSARGGRYGYTF.

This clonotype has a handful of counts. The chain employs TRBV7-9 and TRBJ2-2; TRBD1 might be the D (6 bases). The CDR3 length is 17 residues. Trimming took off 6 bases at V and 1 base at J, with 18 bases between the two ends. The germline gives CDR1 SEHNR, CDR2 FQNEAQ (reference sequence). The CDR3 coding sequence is TGTGCCAGCAGAACAAACAGGGATTTCTTGAACACCGGGGAGCTGTTTTTT. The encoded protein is CASRTNRDFLNTGELFF.

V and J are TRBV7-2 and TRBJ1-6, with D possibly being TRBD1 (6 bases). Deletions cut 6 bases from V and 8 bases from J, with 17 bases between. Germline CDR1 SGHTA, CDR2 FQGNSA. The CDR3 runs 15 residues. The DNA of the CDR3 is TGTGCCAGCAGACCAGGGATATACAGGGATTCACCCCTCCACTTT. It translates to CASRPGIYRDSPLHF.

The CDR3 protein is CASSRFREGYGYTF. The CDR3 DNA reads as TGTGCCAGCAGCCGATTCAGGGAAGGCTATGGCTACACCTTC. This rearrangement joins TRBV7-2 to TRBJ1-2; perhaps TRBD1 as D (5 bases). In germline, CDR1 is SGHTA, CDR2 FQGNSA. The CDR3 runs to 14 residues. Trimming removed 5 bases from V and 4 bases from J, with 14 bases in between.

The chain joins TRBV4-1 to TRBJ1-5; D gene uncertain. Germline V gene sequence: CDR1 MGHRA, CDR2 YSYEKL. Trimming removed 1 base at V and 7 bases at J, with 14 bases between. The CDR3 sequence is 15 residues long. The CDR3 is CASSQAPALGQPQHF. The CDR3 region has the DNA TGCGCCAGCAGCCAAGCCCCAGCCCTGGGGCAGCCCCAGCATTTT.

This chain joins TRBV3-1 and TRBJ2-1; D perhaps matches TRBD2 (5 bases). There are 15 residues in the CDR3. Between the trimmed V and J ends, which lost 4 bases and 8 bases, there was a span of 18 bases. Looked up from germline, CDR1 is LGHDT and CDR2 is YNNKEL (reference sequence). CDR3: CASSPSDFPWDEQFF. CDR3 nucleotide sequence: TGTGCCAGCAGCCCCTCGGACTTCCCCTGGGATGAGCAGTTCTTC.

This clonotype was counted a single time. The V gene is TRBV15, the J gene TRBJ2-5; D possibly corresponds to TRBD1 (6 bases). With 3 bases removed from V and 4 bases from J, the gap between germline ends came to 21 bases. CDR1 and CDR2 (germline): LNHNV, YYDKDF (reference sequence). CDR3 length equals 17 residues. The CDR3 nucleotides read TGTGCCACCAGCAGGGATGGCCGTGGACAGTCCTCAGAGACCCAGTACTTC. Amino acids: CATSRDGRGQSSETQYF.

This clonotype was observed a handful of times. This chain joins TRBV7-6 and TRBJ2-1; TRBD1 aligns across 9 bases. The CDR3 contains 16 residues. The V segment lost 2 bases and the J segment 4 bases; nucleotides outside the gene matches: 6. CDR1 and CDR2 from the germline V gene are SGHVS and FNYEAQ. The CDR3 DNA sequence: TGTGCCAGCAGCTTATCGGACAGGGGAAGTTACAATGAGCAGTTCTTC. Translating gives CASSLSDRGSYNEQFF.

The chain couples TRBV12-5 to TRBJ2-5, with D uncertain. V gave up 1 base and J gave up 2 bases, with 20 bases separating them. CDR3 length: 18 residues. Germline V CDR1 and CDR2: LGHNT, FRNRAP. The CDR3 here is CASGLGSQRRSAQETQYF. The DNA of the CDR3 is TGTGCTAGTGGTTTGGGCAGCCAGAGACGCTCCGCTCAAGAGACCCAGTACTTC.

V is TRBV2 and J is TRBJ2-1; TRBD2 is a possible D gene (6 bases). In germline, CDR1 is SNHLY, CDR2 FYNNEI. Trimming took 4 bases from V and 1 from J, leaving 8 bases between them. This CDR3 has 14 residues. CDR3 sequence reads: CASSGGASYNEQFF. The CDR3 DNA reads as TGTGCCAGCAGTGGCGGGGCGTCCTACAATGAGCAGTTCTTC.

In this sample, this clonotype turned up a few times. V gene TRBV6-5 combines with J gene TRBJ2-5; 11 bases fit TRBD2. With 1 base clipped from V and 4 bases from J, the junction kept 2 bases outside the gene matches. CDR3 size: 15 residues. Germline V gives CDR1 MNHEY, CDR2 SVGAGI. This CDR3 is CASSYFSGGGETQYF. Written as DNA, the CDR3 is TGTGCCAGCAGTTACTTTAGCGGGGGGGGAGAGACCCAGTACTTC.

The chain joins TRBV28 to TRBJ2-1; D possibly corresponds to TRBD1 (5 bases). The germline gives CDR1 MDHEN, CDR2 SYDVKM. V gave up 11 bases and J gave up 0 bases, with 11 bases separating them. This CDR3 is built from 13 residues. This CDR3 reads CAVQDNSYNEQFF. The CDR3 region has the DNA TGTGCCGTACAGGATAACTCCTACAATGAGCAGTTCTTC.

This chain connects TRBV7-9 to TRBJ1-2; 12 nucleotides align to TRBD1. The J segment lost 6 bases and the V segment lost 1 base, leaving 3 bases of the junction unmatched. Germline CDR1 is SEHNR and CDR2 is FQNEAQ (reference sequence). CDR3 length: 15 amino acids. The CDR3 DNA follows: TGTGCCAGCAGCTTAGTGGGACAGGGGGCGAATGGCTACACCTTC. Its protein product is CASSLVGQGANGYTF.

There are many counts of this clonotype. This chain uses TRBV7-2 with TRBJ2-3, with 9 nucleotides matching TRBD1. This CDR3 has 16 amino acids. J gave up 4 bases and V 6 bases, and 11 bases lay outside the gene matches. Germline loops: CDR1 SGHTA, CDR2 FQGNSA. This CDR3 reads CASSPDRTGAADTQYF. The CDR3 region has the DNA TGTGCCAGCAGTCCAGACCGGACAGGGGCAGCAGATACGCAGTATTTT.